The rows below give T cell receptor beta chains drawn from one sample of a study of blood T cell repertoires in COVID-19. The method was immunoSEQ multiplex PCR; TCRdb's version includes in-frame clones alone and lacks a portion of them. This table holds approximately 260,000 clones, roughly 89% found once. Sequenced material: PBMCs or T cells enriched from blood (not recorded which). The receptors were gathered from a woman aged 60-75 years who had recovered from COVID-19. CDR3s include the opening cysteine and the closing phenylalanine or tryptophan.

TRBV11-1,CASSLIQTVSYEQYF
TRBV5-1,CASSLLNAGTEAFF
TRBV6-6,CAGRTGETGELFF
TRBV2,CASGRGQSPDTQYF
TRBV3-1/TRBV3-2,CASSLGLTDTIYF
TRBV29-1,CSVAMGGLNQPQHF
TRBV5-6,CASSSGGGGRNEQFF
TRBV28,CASSLLWGHLAGNTIYF
TRBV4-1,CASSDLTSRWKTQYF
TRBV14,CASSFGLYSGGELFF
TRBV19,CASSRTSYEQYF
TRBV5-4,CATRNPRGGGYTF
TRBV9,CASSHGTSGDRSYNEQFF
TRBV27,CASSNRGLGHTEAFF
TRBV7-2,CASSLNQKGKYF
TRBV9,CASNLQGARSPLHF
TRBV9,CASSVAPTGYTEAFF
TRBV25-1,CASSVAGGANTGELFF
TRBV28,CASSFPRAGNAQPQHF
TRBV9,CASSVRLAGSNEQFF
TRBV7-2,CASSSQVRGDEQFF
TRBV5-1,CASNVLWGDTEAFF
TRBV11-1,CASSLVGENQPQHF
TRBV5-1,CASSPDGSRSGKQYF
TRBV24-1,CATSDLSGLNEQFF
TRBV28,CASSYKYTQYF
TRBV6-1,CASSVGTGGAFQPQHF
TRBV12-3/TRBV12-4,CASSFRVSSAFF
TRBV7-9,CASSLQDEQYF
TRBV9,CASSPRGAAYNEQFF
TRBV7-8,CASSSTGVGTEAFF
TRBV9,CASSVAAVAGDTQYF
TRBV19,CASSEGSLGANVLTF
TRBV10-1,CASSADSNQPQHF
TRBV11-2,CASSLVRGSRQPQHF
TRBV6-5,CASRGLNTGELFF
TRBV15,CATSSGGSEAFF
TRBV5-1,CASRGGNNEQFF
TRBV7-8,CASSLAQSGTQYF
TRBV28,CASSESNQPQHF
TRBV18,CASSPPEGGGEKLFF
TRBV15,CATSRERDKPRWFF
TRBV19,CASSTQDSLRLFF
TRBV13,CASRPNRAGEAFF
TRBV18,CASSPTTGGGYGYTF